Listed below are T cell receptor beta chains from one sample, sequenced in a study of cytomegalovirus exposure and HLA in healthy donors. Assay used: immunoSEQ multiplex PCR; TCRdb lists only in-frame clones, some missing. The sample contains fewer than 55,000 clones, about two thirds of which appear only once. The sample taken for sequencing was PBMCs. The receptors were sampled from a woman in her fifties or sixties in good health and CMV-seropositive. Each CDR3 is given with its conserved first and last residue. D genes are given only for firm matches. Size values are once, few and many counts, or a class for expanded clones, and some rows have none.

>-|-|TRBJ2-1|TRBV5-1
CASSLWAGFYNEQFF
TGCGCCAGCAGCTTGTGGGCCGGATTTTACAATGAGCAGTTCTTC
>few|-|TRBJ2-7|TRBV5-6
CASSLYGDEQYF
TGTGCCAGCAGCTTGTACGGGGACGAGCAGTACTTC
>-|-|TRBJ2-3|TRBV5-1
CASSSAVDSSTDTQYF
TGCGCCAGCAGCTCAGCAGTCGACAGTAGCACAGATACGCAGTATTTT
>-|-|TRBJ2-3|TRBV6-5
CASSSSDGRGTDTQYF
TGTGCCAGCAGTTCGTCAGACGGGAGAGGAACAGATACGCAGTATTTT
>-|-|TRBJ2-2|TRBV13
CATATSGGGELFF
TGTGCCACCGCGACCTCCGGGGGCGGGGAGCTGTTTTTT
>-|-|TRBJ2-5|TRBV6-6
CASSYPEATIETQYF
TGTGCCAGCAGTTACCCGGAGGCCACAATAGAGACCCAGTACTTC
>-|-|TRBJ2-3|TRBV6-1
CASMRGLDTQYF
TGTGCCAGCATGCGGGGGCTGGATACGCAGTATTTT
>few|-|TRBJ2-2|TRBV9
CASSPRTPSTGELFF
TGTGCCAGCAGCCCACGGACTCCGAGCACCGGGGAGCTGTTTTTT
>-|-|TRBJ2-1|TRBV7-3
CASSLGRGPYNEQFF
TGTGCCAGCAGCTTGGGGAGAGGGCCCTACAATGAGCAGTTCTTC
>-|-|TRBJ2-5|TRBV4-2
CASSQGAVQETQYF
TGTGCCAGCAGCCAAGGGGCTGTTCAAGAGACCCAGTACTTC
>-|TRBD1|TRBJ2-3|TRBV10-3
CAIKPATGGPDTQYF
TGTGCCATCAAACCCGCGACAGGGGGTCCAGATACGCAGTATTTT
>-|TRBD2|TRBJ2-7|TRBV7-2
CASSPVRSGGAYEQYF
TGTGCCAGCAGCCCTGTTCGTAGCGGGGGGGCCTACGAGCAGTACTTC
>-|-|TRBJ1-2|TRBV5-1
CASSLAQGPYGYTF
TGCGCCAGCAGCTTGGCGCAGGGCCCCTATGGCTACACCTTC
>-|TRBD1|TRBJ1-1|TRBV12-5
CASGQRQGAVLNTEAFF
TGTGCTAGTGGTCAAAGACAGGGGGCCGTCTTAAACACTGAAGCTTTCTTT
>-|-|TRBJ1-3|TRBV7-9
CASLPDSNSGNTIYF
TGTGCCAGCCTTCCGGACAGCAACTCTGGAAACACCATATATTTT
>-|TRBD1|TRBJ1-1|TRBV6-1
CASTQTGTVNTEAFF
TGTGCCAGCACCCAGACAGGGACAGTGAACACTGAAGCTTTCTTT
>-|-|TRBJ2-3|TRBV7-2
CASSSKPGWDTQYF
TGTGCCAGCAGCTCCAAACCGGGGTGGGATACGCAGTATTTT
>-|TRBD1|TRBJ2-2|TRBV18
CASSPTGQPDTGELFF
TGTGCCAGCTCACCGACGGGACAGCCCGACACCGGGGAGCTGTTTTTT
>-|-|TRBJ2-7|TRBV2
CASKENQTPSYEQYF
TGTGCCAGCAAAGAGAACCAAACTCCTTCCTACGAGCAGTACTTC
>-|-|TRBJ2-3|TRBV5-1
CAPRGGDCTDTQYF
TGCGCCCCTCGAGGGGGGGATTGCACAGATACGCAGTATTTT
>-|-|TRBJ2-7|TRBV7-9
CASSPEGNTYEQYF
TGTGCCAGCAGCCCTGAGGGAAATACCTACGAGCAGTACTTC
>-|-|TRBJ2-7|TRBV28
CASSPKQGNSYEQYF
TGTGCCAGCAGCCCCAAACAGGGAAACTCCTACGAGCAGTACTTC
>-|TRBD2|TRBJ2-1|TRBV9
CASSVLAGSYNEQFF
TGTGCCAGCAGCGTACTAGCGGGGTCCTACAATGAGCAGTTCTTC
>-|TRBD1|TRBJ1-3|TRBV9
CASSVDASPTGWATIYF
TGTGCCAGCAGCGTAGATGCTTCACCGACAGGGTGGGCCACCATATATTTT
>-|TRBD2|TRBJ2-3|TRBV6-4
CASSANPGLAQDTQYF
TGTGCCAGCAGCGCTAATCCGGGACTAGCACAAGATACGCAGTATTTT
>once|-|TRBJ1-1|TRBV18
CASSPPGGLNTEAFF
TGTGCCAGCTCACCCCCAGGAGGACTCAACACTGAAGCTTTCTTT
>-|-|TRBJ2-5|TRBV29-1
CSVSYPGTQYF
TGCAGCGTTTCGTACCCAGGGACCCAGTACTTC
>few|TRBD2|TRBJ2-1|TRBV14
CASSQGRSGTRPSSYNEQFF
TGTGCCAGCAGCCAAGGGCGTAGCGGGACTCGCCCGAGCTCCTACAATGAGCAGTTCTTC